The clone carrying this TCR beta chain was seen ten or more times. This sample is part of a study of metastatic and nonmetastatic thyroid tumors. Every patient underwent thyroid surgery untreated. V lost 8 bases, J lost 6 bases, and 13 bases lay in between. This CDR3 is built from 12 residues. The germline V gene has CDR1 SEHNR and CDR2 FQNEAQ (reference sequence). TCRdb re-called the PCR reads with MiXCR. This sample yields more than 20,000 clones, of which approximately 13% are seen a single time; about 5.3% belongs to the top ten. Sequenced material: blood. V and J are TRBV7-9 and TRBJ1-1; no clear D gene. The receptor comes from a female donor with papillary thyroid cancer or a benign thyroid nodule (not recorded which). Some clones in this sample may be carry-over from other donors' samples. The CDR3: CASLDIRAEAFF. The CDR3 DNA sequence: TGTGCCAGCCTGGATATAAGGGCTGAAGCTTTCTTT.